Listed below are T cell receptor beta chains from one sample, sequenced in a study of HIV-infected patients and healthy controls. TCRdb analysed the 5' RACE reads with MiXCR anew, one entry per CDR3 protein. Of 3,500 to 4,000 distinct CDR3 sequences listed, under 35% are singletons. The sequencing here drew on blood, taken during antiretroviral therapy. The receptor set was obtained from an adult with HIV infection. Each CDR3 is given with its conserved first and last residue.

V,CDR3
TRBV7-2,CASSPTGTGGEKLFF
TRBV27,CASGTGGADGYTF
TRBV7-6,CASSLRGLAGGKQYF
TRBV6-1,CASWGTGFSYEQYF
TRBV30,CAWAAGSYEQYF
TRBV6-1,CASRTPTEYGYTF
TRBV18,CAISNLGQNTDTQYF
TRBV2,CASSGVELQVTDTQYF
TRBV28,CASTLDDKNIQYF
TRBV4-2,CASSQEIVSSSGETQYF
TRBV5-4,CASSPTGATNEKLFF